Following are 25 T cell receptor beta chains from one sample sequenced in a study of graft-versus-host responses after intestinal transplantation. The protocol was immunoSEQ multiplex PCR, while the TCRdb copy is restricted to in-frame clones and leaves out a portion. Seen here are around 97,000 clones, around 90% observed once, and the top ten hold roughly 5.5%. No antigens are known for them. Sequencing was performed on unstimulated CD8+ T cells sorted from spleen or lymph node cells, taken before intestinal transplant. Every receptor here comes from a human donor who received an intestinal transplant.

V and J are TRBV19 and TRBJ2-1, with TRBD2 identical over 12 bases. Unmatched junction bases numbered 3, after V lost 3 bases and J lost 6 bases. Germline V lookup: CDR1 LNHDA, CDR2 SQIVND (reference sequence). The CDR3 runs 15 residues. The CDR3 reads CASSIWGLAGNEQFF. CDR3 bases: TGTGCCAGTAGTATCTGGGGACTAGCGGGCAATGAGCAGTTCTTC.

Concerning this clone itself: The identical CDR3 is also encoded by other nucleotide sequences in the sample. The rearrangement uses TRBV28 and TRBJ2-7; D is ambiguous. This CDR3 is 18 amino acids long. V was clipped by 3 bases and J by 1 base, with 22 bases between them. Per germline, CDR1 MDHEN and CDR2 SYDVKM. CDR3 nucleotide sequence: TGTGCCAGCAGTTTGGTTGTGAGCGCGACCGCCCTGTCCTACGAGCAGTACTTC. Its translation: CASSLVVSATALSYEQYF.

Here the CDR3 reads CASSHGQGVSPLHF. CDR3 DNA: TGTGCCAGCAGTCATGGACAGGGTGTTTCACCCCTCCACTTT. The genes are TRBV27 and TRBJ1-6; 8 bases line up with TRBD1. V shed 5 bases and J 9 bases; nucleotides not matched to a gene: 6. CDR1 MNHEY and CDR2 SMNVEV come from the germline V gene (reference sequence). The CDR3 contains 14 residues.

The chain employs TRBV30 and TRBJ2-1, with D possibly matching TRBD2 (6 bases). The CDR3 runs to 11 residues. Trimming stripped 4 bases from V and 9 bases from J, with 10 bases between. Germline CDR1 is GTSNPN and CDR2 is SVGIG (reference sequence). CDR3 sequence (DNA): TGTGCCTGGACGGTGGGGGGTGAGCAGTTCTTC. Its protein product is CAWTVGGEQFF.

Only a few counts were recorded for this clone. The V and J genes are TRBV2 and TRBJ1-5, with D unresolved. This CDR3 is 15 amino acids long. Germline lookup yields CDR1 SNHLY and CDR2 FYNNEI. The ends were cut back, 3 bases at V and 0 bases at J, with 9 bases in the middle. The CDR3 DNA reads TGTGCCAGCAGTGACCCAATTAATAGCAATCAGCCCCAGCATTTT. It translates to CASSDPINSNQPQHF.

V is TRBV6-5 and J is TRBJ1-4, with no clear D. The CDR3 loop spans 13 amino acids. Germline V gene sequence: CDR1 MNHEY, CDR2 SVGAGI. V lost 8 bases to trimming and J lost 7 bases, with 14 bases between them. CDR3 amino acids: CASVGVRSEKLFF. CDR3 nucleotides: TGTGCCAGCGTCGGGGTGAGGAGTGAAAAACTGTTTTTT.

The V gene is TRBV9, the J gene TRBJ2-5; possible D gene TRBD1, 5 bases. The J call may be in error: the DNA end matches TRBJ2-7 better. The CDR3 is 15 residues long. Germline CDR1 is SGDLS and CDR2 is YYNGEE. CDR3 DNA: TGTGCCAGCAGCGTAGGCGACAGCGCTATCTACGAGCAGTACTTC. Translation: CASSVGDSAIYEQYF.

The V and J genes are TRBV5-1 and TRBJ1-4, with D perhaps TRBD1 (6 bases). This CDR3 is 15 amino acids long. Per the germline V gene, CDR1 is SGHRS and CDR2 is YFSETQ. The ends were cut back, 4 bases at V and 5 bases at J, with 15 bases in the middle. The DNA for the CDR3 is TGCGCCAGCAGCCATAGGGGGTGGCGCAATGAAAAACTGTTTTTT. This codes for CASSHRGWRNEKLFF.

The CDR3 region is CASSLGQGLGEQYF. In nucleotides, the CDR3 is TGCGCCAGCAGCTTGGGCCAGGGGTTAGGCGAGCAGTACTTC. This rearrangement joins TRBV5-1 to TRBJ2-7, with D tentatively TRBD1 (6 bases). The germline V gene has CDR1 SGHRS and CDR2 YFSETQ. CDR3 length equals 14 residues. Trimming shortened V by 0 bases and J by 6 bases, and 13 bases separated the two germline ends.

V usage is TRBV19 and J usage is TRBJ2-1; 10 nucleotides align to TRBD2. With V trimmed by 5 bases and J by 4 bases, 5 bases remained unmatched. CDR1 is LNHDA and CDR2 is SQIVND in the germline V gene (reference sequence). This CDR3 has 15 amino acids. The DNA of the CDR3 is TGTGCCAGTAGTGACGAGCGGGAGGGATACAATGAGCAGTTCTTC. This codes for CASSDEREGYNEQFF.

To note about this clone: This same CDR3 is encoded by further DNA sequences in the sample. V is TRBV15 and J is TRBJ2-7, with D unclear. Germline V lookup: CDR1 LNHNV, CDR2 YYDKDF (reference sequence). Trimming stripped 0 bases from V and 5 bases from J, with 8 bases between. This CDR3 has 13 amino acids. CDR3 sequence: CATSRDAPDEQYF. DNA for the CDR3: TGTGCCACCAGCAGAGATGCCCCGGACGAGCAGTACTTC.

In the case of this clone: The junction does not match germline at one end; this may be a read error. The V and J genes are TRBV29-1 and TRBJ2-7; no definite D call. The CDR3 length is 12 residues. Looked up from germline, CDR1 is SQVTM and CDR2 is ANQGSEA. The CDR3 loop reads CSVWTDTYGQYF. For the CDR3, the DNA is TGCAGCGTTTGGACCGACACCTACGGGCAGTACTTC.

The chain has TRBV4-1 and TRBJ2-1; TRBD1 is a possible D gene (6 bases). The CDR3 loop spans 15 amino acids. V was pared by 2 bases and J by 6 bases, with 14 bases between. Germline V lookup: CDR1 MGHRA, CDR2 YSYEKL. CDR3 sequence reads: CASSQRQDRPNEQFF. CDR3 nucleotides: TGCGCCAGCAGCCAACGACAGGATAGGCCCAATGAGCAGTTCTTC.

V is TRBV15 and J is TRBJ2-2; D unclear. This CDR3 contains 12 residues. CDR1 LNHNV and CDR2 YYDKDF come from the germline V gene (reference sequence). V lost 1 base and J 7 bases, leaving 4 bases between the germline ends. The DNA of the CDR3 is TGTGCCACCAGCAGAGGAGTCGGGGAGCTGTTTTTT. This translates into CATSRGVGELFF. The full variable domain, its missing parts supplied by reference TRBV15 and TRBJ2-2, is DAMVIQNPRYQVTQFGKPVTLSCSQTLNHNVMYWYQQKSSQAPKLLFHYYDKDFNNEADTPDNFQSRRPNTSFCFLDIRSPGLGDTAMYLCATSRGVGELFFGEGSRLTVL.

The V and J genes are TRBV27 and TRBJ2-1; either TRBD1 or TRBD2 may fit D (7 bases each). Germline V gene sequence: CDR1 MNHEY, CDR2 SMNVEV (reference sequence). CDR3 length: 13 amino acids. Between the trimmed V and J ends, which lost 2 bases and 8 bases, there was a span of 10 bases. The DNA for the CDR3 is TGTGCCAGCAGTTTACAGGGGGGGGATGAGCAGTTCTTC. Amino acid sequence: CASSLQGGDEQFF.

The V gene is TRBV6-5, the J gene TRBJ2-6; weak D call: TRBD1 (6 bases). The CDR3 length is 16 residues. Germline V gives CDR1 MNHEY, CDR2 SVGAGI. Between the trimmed V and J ends, which lost 4 bases and 0 bases, there was a span of 10 bases. CDR3 sequence: CASSFDRNSGANVLTF. As DNA, the CDR3 is TGTGCCAGCAGTTTCGACAGGAACTCTGGGGCCAACGTCCTGACTTTC.

The rearrangement links TRBV4-1 to TRBJ2-1; possible D gene TRBD2, 5 bases. V lost 1 base and J 9 bases, leaving 13 bases between the germline ends. This CDR3 contains 14 residues. Germline CDR1 is MGHRA and CDR2 is YSYEKL. Here the CDR3 reads CASSQAGSLTEQFF. CDR3 in DNA: TGCGCCAGCAGCCAAGCGGGGTCATTGACTGAGCAGTTCTTC.

This clone has just a few counts. An end of the junction does not agree with germline; a read error may underlie this. The V call is TRBV6-1, the J call TRBJ1-6; D gene uncertain. The V gene's germline CDR1 is MNHNS and CDR2 SASEGT. The CDR3 has 11 amino acids. CDR3 DNA sequence: TGTGCCAGCAGTGATGAGATCCGAAGTAACTTT. Protein sequence: CASSDEIRSNF.

This clone was counted a single time. The chain uses TRBV4-2 and TRBJ2-7; D unclear. The CDR3 is 11 residues long. Germline assignment: CDR1 LGHNA and CDR2 YNFKEQ. The germline V and J ends were trimmed by 1 base and 6 bases, with 4 bases remaining between them. The CDR3 bases are TGTGCCAGCAGCCAAGGGTTCGAGCAGTACTTC. Translated: CASSQGFEQYF.

This clone has just a few counts. In the same sample, other DNA sequences code for this CDR3. The chain recombines TRBV9 with TRBJ1-6, with D possibly TRBD1 on 6 matching bases. This CDR3 has 14 amino acids. V lost 0 bases and J lost 9, with 10 bases in between. Germline V gene lookup returns CDR1 SGDLS and CDR2 YYNGEE. CDR3 bases: TGTGCCAGCAGCGTAGGGGGGCAGGGTTCACCCCTCCACTTT. Its protein is CASSVGGQGSPLHF.

This chain links TRBV11-2 with TRBJ2-5, with 11 bases lining up with TRBD2. CDR1 SGHAT and CDR2 FQNNGV come from the germline V gene. The CDR3 totals 17 residues. Losses at the gene ends were 4 bases for V and 2 bases for J; bases not matched to a gene: 9. The chain's CDR3 is CASSSPTSGAIQETQYF. Here the CDR3 DNA reads TGTGCCAGCAGCTCCCCGACTAGCGGGGCTATTCAAGAGACCCAGTACTTC.

This clone is medium-sized (0.01 to 0.1%) in the sample. J is TRBJ2-1 and V is TRBV15; 7 positions match TRBD1. Germline-derived CDR1 and CDR2 are LNHNV and YYDKDF (reference sequence). After removal of 6 bases from V and 6 bases from J, the junction contained 8 bases not matched to a gene. The CDR3 length is 14 residues. In DNA form, the CDR3 reads TGTGCCACCAGACATCGAGACAGGGTCAATGAGCAGTTCTTC. Translating gives CATRHRDRVNEQFF. The whole variable domain, remainder taken from reference TRBV15 and TRBJ2-1, is DAMVIQNPRYQVTQFGKPVTLSCSQTLNHNVMYWYQQKSSQAPKLLFHYYDKDFNNEADTPDNFQSRRPNTSFCFLDIRSPGLGDTAMYLCATRHRDRVNEQFFGPGTRLTVL.

In this sample, this clone turned up once. The V call is TRBV7-6, the J call TRBJ1-4; no clear D gene. Germline lookup yields CDR1 SGHVS and CDR2 FNYEAQ. The CDR3 is 14 amino acids. With 5 bases removed from V and 8 bases from J, the gap between germline ends came to 15 bases. The DNA of the CDR3 is TGTGCCAGCAGCCGTGGACCGGATCGGGAAAAACTGTTTTTT. Protein: CASSRGPDREKLFF.

This chain connects TRBV30 to TRBJ2-1, with 7 bases aligning to TRBD2. The germline V gene encodes CDR1 GTSNPN and CDR2 SVGIG (reference sequence). The trim removed 0 bases at V and 2 bases at J, leaving 7 bases unmatched. The CDR3 length is 16 residues. The CDR3 spells CAWSVPASGTYNEQFF. CDR3 in DNA: TGTGCCTGGAGTGTACCGGCTAGCGGTACCTACAATGAGCAGTTCTTC.

The chain joins TRBV19 to TRBJ2-5, with TRBD2 as a possible D gene (5 bases). CDR1 and CDR2 (germline): LNHDA, SQIVND (reference sequence). The CDR3 has 13 residues. V shed 3 bases and J shed 2 bases, with 7 bases lying between them. The chain's CDR3 is CASSIEGQETQYF. Here the CDR3 DNA reads TGTGCCAGTAGTATCGAGGGACAAGAGACCCAGTACTTC.